This record concerns one T cell receptor (beta chain) sequence. Sequencing used immunoSEQ multiplex PCR; TCRdb keeps in-frame clones, though not all of them. The sample has about 2,700 clones, roughly 80% seen once. As to treatment: preoperative locoregional IRX-2 cytokine immunotherapy. Patients received preoperative, locoregional IRX-2 cytokine immunotherapy in a phase Ib study. These data come from a study of preoperative IRX-2 immunotherapy in early breast cancer. The CDR3 is 14 amino acids. V shed 7 bases and J 6 bases; nucleotides not matched to a gene: 4. Germline loops: CDR1 SGHNT, CDR2 YENEEA.

This chain uses TRBV11-3 with TRBJ2-1; 12 bases agree with TRBD2. The receptor was derived from a human donor with breast cancer. The source material was tumor tissue, sampled before IRX-2 immunotherapy. CDR3 nucleotide sequence: TGTGCCAGCACTAGCGGGGGGGCACCCAATGAGCAGTTCTTC. Its protein product is CASTSGGAPNEQFF.